This T cell receptor (beta chain) was obtained from a study of control samples from healthy donors and cancer patients. Assay: immunoSEQ multiplex PCR; the TCRdb copy retains only in-frame clones and omits some. The sample carries under 450,000 clones, 80% to 95% recorded once. The receptor was derived from a man aged 40-55 years with head and neck cancer. Specimen: PBMCs.

Here the CDR3 DNA reads TGTGCCAGCAGCCAAGATCGCACGGGTTACACTGAAGCTTTCTTT. Its translation: CASSQDRTGYTEAFF. V and J are TRBV4-2 and TRBJ1-1; no clear D gene. The V and J ends lost 0 bases and 3 bases respectively, with 11 bases between them. The CDR3 consists of 15 residues. Germline V CDR1 and CDR2: LGHNA, YNFKEQ.